These 25 T cell receptor beta chains share one sample of origin, sequenced in a study of CD8+CD57+ T cells in acquired aplastic anemia. Previously, flow cytometry had revealed CD8+CD57+ cell expansion in the patients chosen for sequencing. Investigators profiled TCR beta VDJ and CDR3 from genomic DNA template. TCRdb re-called the reads with MiXCR, one entry per CDR3 protein. The sample lists some 180,000 distinct CDR3 sequences, about 60% occurring once. Sequenced: sorted CD4+, CD8+, or CD8+CD57+ T cells (not recorded which) from PBMCs. The receptors originated from a human donor with aplastic anemia.

The rearrangement links TRBV2 to TRBJ1-2, with D hard to call. The V end lost 5 bases, the J end lost 0 bases, and 10 bases lay between the germline ends. Per the germline V gene, CDR1 is SNHLY and CDR2 is FYNNEI. This CDR3 spans 14 amino acids. The CDR3 region is CASSNWGTNYGYTF. The CDR3 DNA follows: TGTGCCAGCAGTAATTGGGGTACTAACTATGGCTACACCTTC.

The gene calls are TRBV10-1 and TRBJ2-3, with unresolved D. The CDR3 is 13 residues long. From germline, CDR1 is WNHNN and CDR2 SYGVQD (reference sequence). Deletions cut 2 bases from V and 1 base from J, with 4 bases between. This CDR3 reads CASSETRTDTQYF. The CDR3 DNA reads as TGCGCCAGCAGTGAGACTCGCACAGATACGCAGTATTTT.

The chain recombines TRBV7-8 with TRBJ1-4, with 9 positions matching TRBD1. This CDR3 has 16 residues. The junction had 7 bases not matched to a gene; V was cut back by 2 bases and J by 6 bases. Germline CDR1 is SGHVS and CDR2 is FQNEAQ. The CDR3 coding sequence is TGTGCCAGCAGCTTAATGACGGGACAGGGTGATGAAAAACTGTTTTTT. Protein product: CASSLMTGQGDEKLFF.

V is TRBV19 and J is TRBJ2-5, with D possibly being TRBD1 or TRBD2 (5 bases each). Germline assignment: CDR1 LNHDA and CDR2 SQIVND (reference sequence). Trimming pared 6 bases from V and 6 bases from J, leaving 17 bases between. This CDR3 region has 14 residues. The CDR3 reads CASRLRDPGQTQYF. Written as DNA, the CDR3 is TGTGCCAGTAGACTAAGGGACCCCGGACAGACCCAGTACTTC.

The CDR3 DNA is TGCAGTGCTAGAGATAGTAACAGGGTGAATGAGCAGTTCTTC. The encoded protein is CSARDSNRVNEQFF. V usage is TRBV20-1 and J usage is TRBJ2-1; possible D gene TRBD1, 6 bases. The germline CDR1 and CDR2 sequences are DFQATT and SNEGSKA (reference sequence). The CDR3 consists of 14 residues. Trimming shortened V by 0 bases and J by 7 bases, and 13 bases separated the two germline ends.

This clonotype has only one observation. The J gene is TRBJ2-1, the V gene TRBV19; TRBD2 aligns across 11 bases. Per the germline V gene, CDR1 is LNHDA and CDR2 is SQIVND (reference sequence). Losses at the gene ends were 8 bases for V and 7 bases for J; bases not matched to a gene: 10. This CDR3 region has 15 residues. The CDR3 loop reads CASSTMGLAVNEQFF. Written as DNA, the CDR3 is TGTGCCAGTTCAACGATGGGACTAGCGGTTAATGAGCAGTTCTTC.

The rearrangement links TRBV19 to TRBJ2-7; D may be TRBD1 (6 bases). This CDR3 is built from 13 residues. Germline assignment: CDR1 LNHDA and CDR2 SQIVND (reference sequence). Trimming shortened V by 3 bases and J by 6 bases, and 12 bases separated the two germline ends. The CDR3 loop reads CASSMGVRGEQYF. The CDR3 DNA reads as TGTGCCAGTAGTATGGGGGTCAGGGGCGAGCAGTACTTC.

The gene calls are TRBV2 and TRBJ1-2, with a tentative D call TRBD1 (6 bases). The CDR3 is 14 residues long. CDR1 is SNHLY, CDR2 FYNNEI, per germline. V was pared by 8 bases and J by 8 bases, with 21 bases between. The CDR3 coding sequence is TGTGCCAGCCTAGGATTGTGGGGGGCTCGAGGCTACACCTTC. Translated, it gives CASLGLWGARGYTF. Variable domain in full (rest from reference TRBV2 and TRBJ1-2): EPEVTQTPSHQVTQMGQEVILRCVPISNHLYFYWYRQILGQKVEFLVSFYNNEISEKSEIFDDQFSVERPDGSNFTLKIRSTKLEDSAMYFCASLGLWGARGYTFGSGTRLTVV.

The chain employs TRBV20-1 and TRBJ2-5, with 8 bases matching TRBD1. Trimming took 4 bases from V and 2 from J; bases not matched to a gene: 3. CDR3 length equals 13 residues. Germline lookup yields CDR1 DFQATT and CDR2 SNEGSKA (reference sequence). CDR3 DNA sequence: TGCAGTGCTACAACAGGGGGTCAAGAGACCCAGTACTTC. Translated, it gives CSATTGGQETQYF.

The chain uses TRBV29-1 and TRBJ1-5; D is unclear. This CDR3 comprises 12 residues. The germline V gene encodes CDR1 SQVTM and CDR2 ANQGSEA. V shed 4 bases and J shed 0 bases, with 4 bases lying between them. This CDR3 reads CSVGSSNQPQHF. The CDR3 region has the DNA TGCAGCGTTGGGTCTAGCAATCAGCCCCAGCATTTT.

The chain recombines TRBV27 with TRBJ1-1; possible D gene TRBD1, 6 bases. The CDR3 consists of 14 residues. The germline V and J ends were trimmed by 7 bases and 1 base, with 13 bases remaining between them. Germline lookup yields CDR1 MNHEY and CDR2 SMNVEV (reference sequence). The chain's CDR3 is CASNIQGPNTEAFF. CDR3 bases: TGTGCCAGCAATATACAGGGTCCGAACACTGAAGCTTTCTTT.

The rearrangement uses TRBV7-9 and TRBJ1-1; D might be TRBD1 (5 bases). Germline CDR1 is SEHNR and CDR2 is FQNEAQ (reference sequence). The CDR3 totals 13 residues. V shed 6 bases and J shed 11 bases, with 19 bases lying between them. CDR3 protein: CASSSQGQWGAFF. The CDR3 nucleotides read TGTGCCAGCAGTTCACAAGGCCAATGGGGGGCTTTCTTT.

This rearrangement joins TRBV7-8 to TRBJ2-1; 8 bases fit TRBD1. The length of the CDR3 is 14 residues. Germline V gene data show CDR1 as SGHVS and CDR2 as FQNEAQ. J was trimmed by 8 bases and V by 6 bases; bases with no gene match: 9. The DNA for the CDR3 is TGTGCCAGCAGTCCCGGACAGGGCCGCCATGAGCAGTTCTTC. Protein product: CASSPGQGRHEQFF.

The chain links TRBV27 to TRBJ2-1; 8 bases agree with TRBD2. V was pared by 0 bases and J by 4 bases, with 2 bases of the junction left unmatched. The CDR3 has 15 amino acids. The germline V gene has CDR1 MNHEY and CDR2 SMNVEV (reference sequence). The DNA for the CDR3 is TGTGCCAGCAGTTTATCGAGCGGGGGTTACAATGAGCAGTTCTTC. It is translated as CASSLSSGGYNEQFF.

This clonotype showed up many times. V gene TRBV5-6 combines with J gene TRBJ1-4; no firm D call. The CDR3 spans 14 residues. CDR1 is SGHDT and CDR2 is YYEEEE in the germline V gene. Trimming left V 0 bases short and J 4 bases short, with 7 bases between. The CDR3 spells CASSLGRYNEKLFF. CDR3 nucleotides: TGTGCCAGCAGCTTGGGAAGGTATAATGAAAAACTGTTTTTT. Combining the CDR3 with reference TRBV5-6 and TRBJ1-4 gives the whole variable domain DAGVTQSPTHLIKTRGQQVTLRCSPKSGHDTVSWYQQALGQGPQFIFQYYEEEERQRGNFPDRFSGHQFPNYSSELNVNALLLGDSALYLCASSLGRYNEKLFFGSGTQLSVL.

The sample holds many counts of this clonotype. V usage is TRBV19 and J usage is TRBJ2-1; D perhaps matches TRBD2 (6 bases). Trimming shortened V by 2 bases and J by 7 bases, and 9 bases separated the two germline ends. The germline CDR1 and CDR2 sequences are LNHDA and SQIVND (reference sequence). The CDR3 is 13 residues long. In DNA form, the CDR3 reads TGTGCCAGTAGTATACGTGGGGGGAATGAGCAGTTCTTC. Protein: CASSIRGGNEQFF. The full variable domain, rest sourced from reference TRBV19 and TRBJ2-1, is DGGITQSPKYLFRKEGQNVTLSCEQNLNHDAMYWYRQDPGQGLRLIYYSQIVNDFQKGDIAEGYSVSREKKESFPLTVTSAQKNPTAFYLCASSIRGGNEQFFGPGTRLTVL.

The chain is built from TRBV24-1 and TRBJ1-2; D is undetermined. The CDR3 runs to 11 residues. V was trimmed by 5 bases and J by 4 bases, leaving 4 bases between them. Germline assignment: CDR1 KGHDR and CDR2 SFDVKD. CDR3 nucleotide sequence: TGTGCCACCAGTGGCGGCTATGGCTACACCTTC. Protein sequence: CATSGGYGYTF.

This chain links TRBV5-1 with TRBJ2-7, with D unresolved. CDR3 size: 14 residues. The V end was cut by 0 bases, the J end by 3 bases, with 10 bases between. Looked up from germline, CDR1 is SGHRS and CDR2 is YFSETQ. The CDR3 nucleotides read TGCGCCAGCAGCTTGGCGTCAGAGCACTACGAGCAGTACTTC. It yields the protein CASSLASEHYEQYF.

The V gene is TRBV5-1, the J gene TRBJ2-5, with TRBD1 matching 8 bases. Germline CDR1 reads SGHRS; CDR2 reads YFSETQ. The ends lost 0 bases at V and 5 bases at J; junction bases unmatched: 6. This CDR3 spans 15 amino acids. The CDR3 here is CASSLEQGAAETQYF. In DNA form, the CDR3 reads TGCGCCAGCAGCTTGGAGCAGGGGGCGGCGGAGACCCAGTACTTC.

The CDR3 bases are TGTGCCAACCAGAGGGGGAACACTGAAGCTTTCTTT. Translating it yields CANQRGNTEAFF. The chain recombines TRBV2 with TRBJ1-1, with D perhaps matching TRBD1 (5 bases). Germline V CDR1 and CDR2: SNHLY, FYNNEI. V shed 10 bases and J shed 1 base, with 10 bases lying between them. The CDR3 is 12 amino acids.

This clonotype was picked up many times. The gene calls are TRBV12-3 or TRBV12-4 and TRBJ1-2; no clear D. Trimming stripped 6 bases from V and 4 bases from J, with 12 bases between. The CDR3 is 13 amino acids. CDR3 protein: CASSPQTVYGYTF. The CDR3 nucleotides are TGTGCCAGCAGCCCGCAGACGGTCTATGGCTACACCTTC.

In the case of this clonotype: A junction boundary mismatches the germline segment, possibly from a read error. The CDR3 loop is CATSDLERDNNEPQHF. DNA for the CDR3: TGTGCCACCAGTGATTTGGAAAGGGACAACAATGAGCCCCAGCATTTT. This chain links TRBV24-1 with TRBJ1-5; maybe TRBD1 (6 bases). Germline CDR1 reads KGHDR; CDR2 reads SFDVKD. The CDR3 is 16 residues long.

This rearrangement joins TRBV12-3 or TRBV12-4 to TRBJ2-2, with TRBD1 matching over 8 bases. The V gene end was trimmed by 3 bases and the J gene end by 4 bases; junction bases not matched to a gene: 4. The CDR3 totals 15 residues. The CDR3 region has the DNA TGTGCCAGCAGTTTCAATACAGGGGGCACCGGGGAGCTGTTTTTT. Translating gives CASSFNTGGTGELFF.

This sequence joins TRBV11-3 and TRBJ2-7; TRBD2 matches 7 bases. CDR3 size: 15 residues. Germline assignment: CDR1 SGHNT and CDR2 YENEEA. V shed 0 bases and J 3 bases; nucleotides not matched to a gene: 5. The CDR3 sequence is CASSLESGRGYEQYF. CDR3 coding DNA: TGTGCCAGCAGCTTAGAGTCGGGGAGGGGCTACGAGCAGTACTTC.

The chain joins TRBV20-1 to TRBJ1-1, with D unclear. The CDR3 runs to 11 residues. V was clipped by 6 bases and J by 2 bases, with 7 bases between them. CDR1 is DFQATT, CDR2 SNEGSKA, per germline (reference sequence). This CDR3 is CSAPLNTEAFF. DNA of the CDR3: TGCAGTGCACCGCTAAACACTGAAGCTTTCTTT.